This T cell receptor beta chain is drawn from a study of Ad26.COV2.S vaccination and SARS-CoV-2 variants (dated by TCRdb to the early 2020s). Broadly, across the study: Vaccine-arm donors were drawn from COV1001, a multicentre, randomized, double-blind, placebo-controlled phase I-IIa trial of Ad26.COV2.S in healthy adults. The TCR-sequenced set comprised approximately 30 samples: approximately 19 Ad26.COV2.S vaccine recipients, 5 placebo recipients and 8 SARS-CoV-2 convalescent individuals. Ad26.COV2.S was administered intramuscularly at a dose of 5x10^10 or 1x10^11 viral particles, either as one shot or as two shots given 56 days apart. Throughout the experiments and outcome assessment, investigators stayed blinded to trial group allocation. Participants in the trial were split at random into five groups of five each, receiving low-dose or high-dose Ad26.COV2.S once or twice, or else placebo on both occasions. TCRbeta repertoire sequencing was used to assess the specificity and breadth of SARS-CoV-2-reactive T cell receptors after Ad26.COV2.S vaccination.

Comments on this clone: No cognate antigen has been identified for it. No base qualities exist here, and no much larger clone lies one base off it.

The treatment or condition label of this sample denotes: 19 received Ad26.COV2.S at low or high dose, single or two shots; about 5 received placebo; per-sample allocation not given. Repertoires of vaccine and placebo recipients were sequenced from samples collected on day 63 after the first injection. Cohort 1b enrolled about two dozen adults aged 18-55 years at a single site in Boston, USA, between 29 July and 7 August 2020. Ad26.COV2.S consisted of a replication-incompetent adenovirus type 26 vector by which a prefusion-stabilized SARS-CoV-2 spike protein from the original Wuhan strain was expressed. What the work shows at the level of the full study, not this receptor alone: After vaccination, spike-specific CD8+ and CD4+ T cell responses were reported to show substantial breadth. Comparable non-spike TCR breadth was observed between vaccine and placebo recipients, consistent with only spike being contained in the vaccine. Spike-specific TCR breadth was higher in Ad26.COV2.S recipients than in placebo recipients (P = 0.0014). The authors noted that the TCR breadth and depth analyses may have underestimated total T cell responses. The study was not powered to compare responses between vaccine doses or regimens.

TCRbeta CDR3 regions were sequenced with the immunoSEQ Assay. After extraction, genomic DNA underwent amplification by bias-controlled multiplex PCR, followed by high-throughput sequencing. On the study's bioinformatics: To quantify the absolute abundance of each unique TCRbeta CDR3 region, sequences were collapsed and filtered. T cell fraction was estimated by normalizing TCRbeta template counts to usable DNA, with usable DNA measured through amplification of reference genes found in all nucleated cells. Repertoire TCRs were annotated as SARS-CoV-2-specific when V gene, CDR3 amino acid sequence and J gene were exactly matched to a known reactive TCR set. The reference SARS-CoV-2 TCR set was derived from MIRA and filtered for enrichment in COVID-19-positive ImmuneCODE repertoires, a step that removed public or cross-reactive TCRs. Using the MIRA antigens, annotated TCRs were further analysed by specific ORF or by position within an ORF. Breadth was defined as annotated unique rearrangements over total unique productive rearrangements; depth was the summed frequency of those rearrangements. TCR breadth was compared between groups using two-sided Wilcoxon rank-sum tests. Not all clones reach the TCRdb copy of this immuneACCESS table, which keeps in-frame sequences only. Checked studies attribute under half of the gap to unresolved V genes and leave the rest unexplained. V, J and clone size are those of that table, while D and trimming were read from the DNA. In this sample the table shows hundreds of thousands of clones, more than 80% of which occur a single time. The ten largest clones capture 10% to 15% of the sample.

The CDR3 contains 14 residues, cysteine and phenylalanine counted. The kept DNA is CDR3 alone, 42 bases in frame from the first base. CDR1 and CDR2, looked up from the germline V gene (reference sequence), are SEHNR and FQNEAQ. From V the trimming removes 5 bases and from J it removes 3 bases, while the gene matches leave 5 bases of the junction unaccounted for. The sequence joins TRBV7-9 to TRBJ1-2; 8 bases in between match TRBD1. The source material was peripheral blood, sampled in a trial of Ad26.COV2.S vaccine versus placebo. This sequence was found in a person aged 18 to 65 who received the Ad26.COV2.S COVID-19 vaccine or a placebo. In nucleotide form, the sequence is TGTGCCAGCAGCAGTGGGACAGGCTACTATGGCTACACCTTC. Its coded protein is CASSSGTGYYGYTF.